Listed below are T cell receptor beta chains from one sample, sequenced in a study of beta chain features in type 1 diabetes. Data came from immunoSEQ multiplex PCR; TCRdb stores just in-frame clones and leaves some out. The data contain about 340,000 clones, 9.3% of them singletons. Sequencing input: central memory CD4+ T cells from blood. The receptor source for this set is a man aged 25 to 45 with type 1 diabetes. Each CDR3 is given with its conserved first and last residue. D genes are given only for firm matches. The listing skips clone size in some rows; elsewhere it reads once, few, many or a size class.

V gene: TRBV5-1
clone size: -
J gene: TRBJ1-2
CDR3 length: 12
D gene: -
CDR3 protein: CASSQDSWGYTF
CDR3 DNA: TGCGCCAGCAGCCAGGACAGTTGGGGCTACACCTTC

V gene: TRBV18
clone size: -
J gene: TRBJ1-5
CDR3 length: 16
D gene: -
CDR3 protein: CASSPIPAPSNQPQHF
CDR3 DNA: TGTGCCAGCTCACCAATACCGGCCCCTAGCAATCAGCCCCAGCATTTT

V gene: TRBV2
clone size: -
J gene: TRBJ2-3
CDR3 length: 18
D gene: TRBD2
CDR3 protein: CASTPTRVGAGGPDTQYF
CDR3 DNA: TGTGCCAGCACCCCGACCCGCGTTGGAGCGGGGGGGCCAGATACGCAGTATTTT

V gene: TRBV5-4
clone size: few
J gene: TRBJ2-7
CDR3 length: 15
D gene: -
CDR3 protein: CASSLAGSSRGEQYF
CDR3 DNA: TGTGCCAGCAGCTTGGCGGGGTCCTCGAGGGGCGAGCAGTACTTC

V gene: TRBV29-1
clone size: few
J gene: TRBJ2-5
CDR3 length: 14
D gene: TRBD1
CDR3 protein: CSVERQGVWETQYF
CDR3 DNA: TGCAGCGTTGAACGGCAGGGGGTATGGGAGACCCAGTACTTC

V gene: TRBV10-3
clone size: -
J gene: TRBJ1-1
CDR3 length: 13
D gene: -
CDR3 protein: CAIGTGQNTEAFF
CDR3 DNA: TGTGCCATCGGGACGGGACAGAACACTGAAGCTTTCTTT

V gene: TRBV6-1
clone size: many
J gene: TRBJ2-3
CDR3 length: 14
D gene: -
CDR3 protein: CASSDDGGLDTQYF
CDR3 DNA: TGTGCCAGCAGTGACGACGGGGGTTTGGATACGCAGTATTTT

V gene: TRBV6-5
clone size: few
J gene: TRBJ2-5
CDR3 length: 16
D gene: -
CDR3 protein: CASSYSPVLGQETQYF
CDR3 DNA: TGTGCCAGCAGTTACTCCCCTGTCTTGGGGCAAGAGACCCAGTACTTC

V gene: TRBV5-4
clone size: -
J gene: TRBJ2-5
CDR3 length: 14
D gene: -
CDR3 protein: CASSLGYQPETQYF
CDR3 DNA: TGTGCCAGCAGCTTGGGATACCAGCCAGAGACCCAGTACTTC

V gene: TRBV28
clone size: -
J gene: TRBJ2-3
CDR3 length: 11
D gene: -
CDR3 protein: CATCSTDTQYF
CDR3 DNA: TGTGCCACCTGCTCCACAGATACGCAGTATTTT

V gene: TRBV18
clone size: many
J gene: TRBJ1-1
CDR3 length: 15
D gene: -
CDR3 protein: CASSPSEGSNTEAFF
CDR3 DNA: TGTGCCAGCTCACCATCCGAAGGATCGAACACTGAAGCTTTCTTT

V gene: TRBV2
clone size: many
J gene: TRBJ1-2
CDR3 length: 13
D gene: -
CDR3 protein: CASSIRQSYGYTF
CDR3 DNA: TGTGCCAGCAGTATTCGACAGTCCTATGGCTACACCTTC

V gene: TRBV6-5
clone size: few
J gene: TRBJ2-2
CDR3 length: 15
D gene: -
CDR3 protein: CASSWDRAGTGELFF
CDR3 DNA: TGTGCCAGCAGTTGGGACCGCGCGGGCACCGGGGAGCTGTTTTTT

V gene: TRBV5-1
clone size: few
J gene: TRBJ2-7
CDR3 length: 14
D gene: -
CDR3 protein: CASSLGFGGYEQYF
CDR3 DNA: TGCGCCAGCAGCTTGGGGTTCGGGGGCTACGAGCAGTACTTC

V gene: TRBV28
clone size: -
J gene: TRBJ2-1
CDR3 length: 15
D gene: -
CDR3 protein: CASNHRDIPYNEQFF
CDR3 DNA: TGTGCCAGCAACCACCGGGACATTCCCTACAATGAGCAGTTCTTC

V gene: TRBV9
clone size: few
J gene: TRBJ2-1
CDR3 length: 14
D gene: -
CDR3 protein: CASSVDSFEGEQFF
CDR3 DNA: TGTGCCAGCAGCGTCGACTCGTTTGAAGGAGAGCAGTTCTTC

V gene: TRBV5-1
clone size: -
J gene: TRBJ2-2
CDR3 length: 15
D gene: -
CDR3 protein: CASSLVSANTGELFF
CDR3 DNA: TGCGCCAGCAGCTTGGTGTCAGCGAACACCGGGGAGCTGTTTTTT

V gene: TRBV15
clone size: few
J gene: TRBJ1-1
CDR3 length: 19
D gene: -
CDR3 protein: CATSRDGVRPGQGDSQAFF
CDR3 DNA: TGTGCCACCAGCAGAGATGGGGTTCGGCCCGGGCAAGGGGACTCTCAAGCTTTCTTT

V gene: TRBV27
clone size: many
J gene: TRBJ1-4
CDR3 length: 12
D gene: TRBD1
CDR3 protein: CASSGAGGKLFF
CDR3 DNA: TGTGCCAGCAGTGGAGCAGGGGGAAAACTGTTTTTT

V gene: TRBV10-3
clone size: few
J gene: TRBJ2-1
CDR3 length: 13
D gene: TRBD1
CDR3 protein: CAISSEGAHEQFF
CDR3 DNA: TGTGCCATCAGTTCAGAGGGGGCCCATGAGCAGTTCTTC

V gene: TRBV6-5
clone size: -
J gene: TRBJ1-1
CDR3 length: 13
D gene: -
CDR3 protein: CASRSTQNTEAFF
CDR3 DNA: TGTGCCAGCCGGTCGACACAGAACACTGAAGCTTTCTTT

V gene: TRBV28
clone size: -
J gene: TRBJ1-1
CDR3 length: 11
D gene: -
CDR3 protein: CASSWAGSTFF
CDR3 DNA: TGTGCCAGCAGTTGGGCCGGAAGTACTTTCTTT

V gene: TRBV29-1
clone size: few
J gene: TRBJ1-2
CDR3 length: 16
D gene: TRBD1
CDR3 protein: CSVEHSPGQVNYGYTF
CDR3 DNA: TGCAGCGTTGAACATAGTCCGGGACAGGTGAACTATGGCTACACCTTC

V gene: TRBV7-8
clone size: -
J gene: TRBJ2-3
CDR3 length: 14
D gene: -
CDR3 protein: CASSLLEGTDTQYF
CDR3 DNA: TGTGCCAGCAGCTTATTAGAGGGCACAGATACGCAGTATTTT

V gene: TRBV2
clone size: few
J gene: TRBJ1-2
CDR3 length: 13
D gene: -
CDR3 protein: CASSDRERSGYTF
CDR3 DNA: TGTGCCAGCAGTGACAGGGAGCGGAGCGGCTACACCTTC

V gene: TRBV7-2
clone size: -
J gene: TRBJ2-1
CDR3 length: 15
D gene: -
CDR3 protein: CASSSQGGPPNEQFF
CDR3 DNA: TGTGCCAGCAGCTCTCAGGGGGGCCCGCCCAATGAGCAGTTCTTC

V gene: TRBV5-1
clone size: few
J gene: TRBJ1-2
CDR3 length: 15
D gene: -
CDR3 protein: CASSLDPGANYGYTF
CDR3 DNA: TGCGCCAGCAGCTTGGACCCGGGGGCCAACTATGGCTACACCTTC